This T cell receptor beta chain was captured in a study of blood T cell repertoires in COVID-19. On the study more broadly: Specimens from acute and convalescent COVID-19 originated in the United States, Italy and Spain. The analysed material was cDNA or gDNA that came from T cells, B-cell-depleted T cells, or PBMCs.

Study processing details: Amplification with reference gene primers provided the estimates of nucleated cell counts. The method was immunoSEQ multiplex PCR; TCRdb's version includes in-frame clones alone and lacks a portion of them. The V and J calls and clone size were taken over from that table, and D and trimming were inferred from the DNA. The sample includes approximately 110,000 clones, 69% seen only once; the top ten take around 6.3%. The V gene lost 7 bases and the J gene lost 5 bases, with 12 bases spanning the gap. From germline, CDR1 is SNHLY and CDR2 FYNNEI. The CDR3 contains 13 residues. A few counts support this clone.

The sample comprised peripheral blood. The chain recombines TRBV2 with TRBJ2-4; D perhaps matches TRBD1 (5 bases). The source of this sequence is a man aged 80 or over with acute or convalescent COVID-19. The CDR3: CASTLGQQNIQYF. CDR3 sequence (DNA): TGTGCCAGCACTTTGGGGCAGCAAAACATTCAGTACTTC.